What follows are 20 T cell receptor beta chains derived from one specimen sequenced in a study of blood T cell repertoires in COVID-19. Repertoires were generated with immunoSEQ multiplex PCR, while TCRdb's copy carries only in-frame clones and drops some. The data show a few hundred thousand clones, more than 75% seen once. The sequenced sample was peripheral blood. These receptors came from a man aged 40-50 years with acute or convalescent COVID-19.

This chain joins TRBV2 and TRBJ1-1; tentatively, D is TRBD1 (5 bases). The CDR3 is 17 residues long. The V end lost 8 bases, the J end lost 5 bases, and 27 bases lay between the germline ends. In germline, CDR1 is SNHLY, CDR2 FYNNEI. CDR3 residues: CASGRTVVFGGRTEAFF. The CDR3 region has the DNA TGTGCCAGCGGACGAACAGTGGTTTTTGGGGGGAGGACTGAAGCTTTCTTT.

This chain uses TRBV7-9 with TRBJ1-2; D is perhaps TRBD1 (5 bases). V lost 5 bases, J lost 7 bases, and 20 bases lay in between. Germline CDR1 SEHNR, CDR2 FQNEAQ (reference sequence). The CDR3 has 15 amino acids. CDR3 protein: CASSQAMIGQGGYTF. The CDR3 DNA reads as TGTGCCAGCAGCCAAGCGATGATAGGGCAGGGTGGCTACACCTTC.

The chain carries TRBV5-1 and TRBJ1-4; D is unclear. CDR3 size: 14 residues. V was cut by 0 bases and J by 8 bases, with 11 bases left in between. CDR1 SGHRS and CDR2 YFSETQ come from the germline V gene. Written as DNA, the CDR3 is TGCGCCAGCAGCTTGGACCCAAGAGGGGAAAAACTGTTTTTT. Residues: CASSLDPRGEKLFF.

CDR3 nucleotide sequence: TGTGCCAGCAGCGCGGGTGAGCTCTATAATTCACCCCTCCACTTT. It encodes CASSAGELYNSPLHF. V and J are TRBV9 and TRBJ1-6; no reliable D call. V dropped 3 bases and J dropped 3 bases, with 10 bases sitting between them. The CDR3 runs 15 residues. In germline, CDR1 is SGDLS, CDR2 YYNGEE.

This chain links TRBV28 with TRBJ1-2; a possible D gene is TRBD1 (6 bases). Germline CDR1 MDHEN, CDR2 SYDVKM. CDR3 size: 16 residues. Trimming shortened V by 4 bases and J by 4 bases, and 19 bases separated the two germline ends. The CDR3 reads CASSSGGADSGYGYTF. The DNA of the CDR3 is TGTGCCAGCAGTTCTGGGGGCGCCGATTCGGGCTATGGCTACACCTTC.

V gene TRBV30 combines with J gene TRBJ2-4, with a weak D call TRBD2 (6 bases). The ends were cut back, 1 base at V and 6 bases at J, with 13 bases in the middle. This CDR3 contains 14 residues. Germline loops: CDR1 GTSNPN, CDR2 SVGIG (reference sequence). The CDR3 sequence: CAWSAGGFANIQYF. DNA of the CDR3: TGTGCCTGGAGTGCCGGGGGATTTGCAAACATTCAGTACTTC.

The chain carries TRBV9 and TRBJ1-6, with 7 bases that match TRBD1. CDR3 length: 13 residues. After removal of 3 bases from V and 10 bases from J, the junction contained 4 bases not matched to a gene. Germline CDR1 is SGDLS and CDR2 is YYNGEE. In DNA form, the CDR3 reads TGTGCCAGCAGCGCTGGACAGGCGTCACCCCTCCACTTT. Encoded protein: CASSAGQASPLHF.

For this clone: In the same sample, other DNA sequences code for this CDR3. The chain combines TRBV18 with TRBJ2-3; no clear D gene. CDR3 size: 13 residues. V was clipped by 3 bases and J by 2 bases, with 6 bases between them. Germline CDR1 and CDR2: KGHSH and LQKENI. The CDR3 is CASSPSPTDTQYF. CDR3 coding DNA: TGTGCCAGCTCACCGTCTCCCACAGATACGCAGTATTTT. Complete variable domain (other parts from reference TRBV18 and TRBJ2-3): NAGVMQNPRHLVRRRGQEARLRCSPMKGHSHVYWYRQLPEEGLKFMVYLQKENIIDESGMPKERFSAEFPKEGPSILRIQQVVRGDSAAYFCASSPSPTDTQYFGPGTRLTVL.

V is TRBV12-3 or TRBV12-4 and J is TRBJ2-7, with D perhaps TRBD1 (5 bases). V shed 3 bases and J shed 5 bases, with 11 bases lying between them. This CDR3 is built from 13 residues. CDR3 in amino acids: CASSLKGPDEQYF. CDR3 coding DNA: TGTGCCAGCAGTTTGAAGGGGCCGGACGAGCAGTACTTC.

The genes are TRBV6-5 and TRBJ2-7; 7 bases agree with TRBD1. The CDR3 covers 12 residues. Germline V gene lookup returns CDR1 MNHEY and CDR2 SVGAGI. With V trimmed by 10 bases and J by 3 bases, 6 bases remained unmatched. The CDR3 sequence: CATRGQLYEQYF. CDR3 DNA sequence: TGTGCCACTAGGGGACAGCTCTACGAGCAGTACTTC.

The chain uses TRBV19 and TRBJ1-2; 12 bases agree with TRBD1. This CDR3 is built from 16 residues. Germline lookup yields CDR1 LNHDA and CDR2 SQIVND (reference sequence). Germline trimming cut 5 bases from V and 8 bases from J; bases unmatched to any gene: 12. The CDR3 spells CASSPLRDRGPRGYTF. CDR3 coding DNA: TGTGCCAGTAGTCCGCTCCGGGACAGGGGGCCCCGAGGCTACACCTTC.

This clone was recorded only once. The gene calls are TRBV18 and TRBJ1-2; 10 nucleotides align to TRBD1. The germline CDR1 and CDR2 sequences are KGHSH and LQKENI. V shed 3 bases and J 7 bases; nucleotides not matched to a gene: 8. The CDR3 loop spans 15 amino acids. The CDR3 nucleotides read TGTGCCAGCTCACCGACCGGGACAGGGGAACGTGGCTACACCTTC. It translates to CASSPTGTGERGYTF.

This rearrangement joins TRBV5-1 to TRBJ1-3; D unclear. CDR3 length: 15 amino acids. Trimming stripped 0 bases from V and 0 bases from J, with 7 bases between. CDR1 and CDR2 from the germline V gene are SGHRS and YFSETQ. In nucleotides, the CDR3 is TGCGCCAGCAGCTTGGCAGGCATCTCTGGAAACACCATATATTTT. Protein: CASSLAGISGNTIYF. The whole variable domain, filled in from reference TRBV5-1 and TRBJ1-3, reads KAGVTQTPRYLIKTRGQQVTLSCSPISGHRSVSWYQQTPGQGLQFLFEYFSETQRNKGNFPGRFSGRQFSNSRSEMNVSTLELGDSALYLCASSLAGISGNTIYFGEGSWLTVV.

V is TRBV6-5 and J is TRBJ1-5; 8 bases line up with TRBD1. The germline V gene has CDR1 MNHEY and CDR2 SVGAGI. J lost 2 bases, V lost 11 bases, and 8 bases had no gene match. This CDR3 region has 14 residues. The CDR3 reads CAYSDRGGNQPQHF. The CDR3 coding sequence is TGTGCCTACTCAGACAGGGGAGGCAATCAGCCCCAGCATTTT.

This chain connects TRBV23-1 to TRBJ1-1, with D unclear. TRBV23-1 is an ORF for which the function is uncertain. The ends were cut back, 3 bases at V and 1 base at J, with 21 bases in the middle. The CDR3 spans 18 residues. The CDR3 coding sequence is TGCGCCAGCAGTCACGCCGCAAGGGAGTGGGGTAGGAACACTGAAGCTTTCTTT. Protein: CASSHAAREWGRNTEAFF.

Only a few counts were recorded for this clone. The genes are TRBV3-1 (or the pseudogene TRBV3-2) and TRBJ1-3; the match to TRBD1 covers 10 bases. From germline, CDR1 is LGHDT and CDR2 YNNKEL (reference sequence). V lost 3 bases and J lost 5; bases outside the gene matches: 1. This CDR3 is 14 amino acids long. In DNA, the CDR3 is TGTGCCAGCAGCCAGGGACAGGGGAGAAACACCATATATTTT. Its protein product is CASSQGQGRNTIYF.

The chain combines TRBV6-5 with TRBJ1-1; perhaps TRBD1 as D (5 bases). Per the germline V gene, CDR1 is MNHEY and CDR2 is SVGAGI. The CDR3 totals 12 residues. V was shortened by 6 bases and J by 5 bases, with 10 bases between the two germline ends. DNA of the CDR3: TGTGCCAGCAGGGGGCGAGTAACTGAAGCTTTCTTT. Amino acid sequence: CASRGRVTEAFF.

CDR3: CASSSGTGDSGANVLTF. The CDR3 bases are TGCGCCAGCAGCTCCGGGACAGGGGACTCTGGGGCCAACGTCCTGACTTTC. This chain links TRBV23-1 with TRBJ2-6; 10 positions agree with TRBD1. TRBV23-1 qualifies as an ORF whose function is uncertain. The trim removed 6 bases at V and 0 bases at J, leaving 5 bases unmatched. CDR3 size: 17 residues.

Only a few counts were recorded for this clone. The chain recombines TRBV19 with TRBJ1-2; TRBD1 matches 8 bases. The trim removed 8 bases at V and 5 bases at J, leaving 10 bases unmatched. Germline values: CDR1 LNHDA, CDR2 SQIVND (reference sequence). The CDR3 covers 14 residues. The CDR3 loop reads CASRIGQGGYGYTF. The DNA of the CDR3 is TGTGCCAGTCGAATAGGACAGGGAGGATATGGCTACACCTTC.

This chain joins TRBV19 and TRBJ1-4, with a weak D call TRBD1 (6 bases). This CDR3 has 13 amino acids. Deletions cut 10 bases from V and 11 bases from J, with 20 bases between. The germline CDR1 and CDR2 sequences are LNHDA and SQIVND (reference sequence). The CDR3 DNA reads as TGTGCCACGAGAGTAGGGGGAGGGGGGAAACTGTTTTTT. Translation: CATRVGGGGKLFF.